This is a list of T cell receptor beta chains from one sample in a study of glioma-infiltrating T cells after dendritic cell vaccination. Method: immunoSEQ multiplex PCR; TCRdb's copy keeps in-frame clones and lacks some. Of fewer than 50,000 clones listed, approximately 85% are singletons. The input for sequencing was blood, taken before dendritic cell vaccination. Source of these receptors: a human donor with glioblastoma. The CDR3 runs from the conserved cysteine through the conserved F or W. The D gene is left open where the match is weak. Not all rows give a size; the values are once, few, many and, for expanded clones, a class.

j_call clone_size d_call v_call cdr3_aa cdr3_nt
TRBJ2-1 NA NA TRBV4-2 CASSQASTGSLSDEQFF TGTGCCAGCAGCCAAGCGTCGACGGGGTCCCTGAGTGATGAGCAGTTCTTC
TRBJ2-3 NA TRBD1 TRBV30 CAWSVLPQGSTDTQYF TGTGCCTGGAGTGTACTCCCACAGGGGAGCACAGATACGCAGTATTTT
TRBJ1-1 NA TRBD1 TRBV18 CASSPQGTGSMNTEAFF TGTGCCAGCTCACCACAAGGGACAGGGTCCATGAACACTGAAGCTTTCTTT
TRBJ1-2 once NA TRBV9 CASSPRAGGNYGYTF TGTGCCAGCAGCCCTCGAGCGGGGGGGAACTATGGCTACACCTTC
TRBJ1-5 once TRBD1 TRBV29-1 CSVGDRGGYEPQHF TGCAGCGTTGGCGACAGGGGGGGCTATGAGCCCCAGCATTTT
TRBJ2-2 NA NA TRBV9 CASDQGATNTGELFF TGTGCCAGCGACCAAGGAGCCACGAACACCGGGGAGCTGTTTTTT
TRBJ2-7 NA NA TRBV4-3 CASSQDRRGGNYEQYF TGCGCCAGCAGCCAAGATAGGAGGGGGGGCAACTACGAGCAGTACTTC
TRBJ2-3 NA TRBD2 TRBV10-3 CAISESLAGGLTDTQYF TGTGCCATCAGTGAGTCTCTAGCGGGGGGCCTCACAGATACGCAGTATTTT
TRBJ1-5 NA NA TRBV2 CASSEIAGNNQPQHF TGTGCCAGCAGTGAAATTGCCGGGAACAATCAGCCCCAGCATTTT
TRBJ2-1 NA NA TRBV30 CAWNLGVNEQFF TGTGCCTGGAATCTAGGCGTTAACGAGCAGTTCTTC
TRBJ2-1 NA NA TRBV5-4 CASSLVAQGNEQFF TGTGCCAGCAGCTTGGTCGCGCAGGGCAATGAGCAGTTCTTC
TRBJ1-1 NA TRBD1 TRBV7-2 CASSARQGATTEAFF TGTGCCAGCAGCGCCCGACAGGGGGCGACCACTGAAGCTTTCTTT
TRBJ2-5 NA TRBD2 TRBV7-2 CASSLEAGGRETQYF TGTGCCAGCAGCTTAGAAGCGGGGGGGCGTGAGACCCAGTACTTC
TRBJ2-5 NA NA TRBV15 CATSRGTLNLRRETQYF TGTGCCACCAGCAGGGGAACTCTTAACCTAAGGAGGGAGACCCAGTACTTC